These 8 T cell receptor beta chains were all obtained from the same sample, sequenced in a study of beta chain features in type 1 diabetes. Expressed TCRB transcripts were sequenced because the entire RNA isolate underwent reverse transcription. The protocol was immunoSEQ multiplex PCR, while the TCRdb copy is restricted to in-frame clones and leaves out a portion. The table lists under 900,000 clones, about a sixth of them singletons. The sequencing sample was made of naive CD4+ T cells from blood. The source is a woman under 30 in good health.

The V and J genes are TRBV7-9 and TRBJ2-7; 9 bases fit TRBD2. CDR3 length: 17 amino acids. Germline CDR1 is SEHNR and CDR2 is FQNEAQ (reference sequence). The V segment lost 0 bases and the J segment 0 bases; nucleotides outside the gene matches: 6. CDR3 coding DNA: TGTGCCAGCAGCTTAGCGCATGGGGGACTAGCCTCCTACGAGCAGTACTTC. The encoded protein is CASSLAHGGLASYEQYF.

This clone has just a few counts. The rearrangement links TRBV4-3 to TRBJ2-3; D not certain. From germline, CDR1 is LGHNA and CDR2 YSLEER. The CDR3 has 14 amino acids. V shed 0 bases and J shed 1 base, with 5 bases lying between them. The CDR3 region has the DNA TGCGCCAGCAGCCAAGAGAGGCGCACAGATACGCAGTATTTT. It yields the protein CASSQERRTDTQYF.

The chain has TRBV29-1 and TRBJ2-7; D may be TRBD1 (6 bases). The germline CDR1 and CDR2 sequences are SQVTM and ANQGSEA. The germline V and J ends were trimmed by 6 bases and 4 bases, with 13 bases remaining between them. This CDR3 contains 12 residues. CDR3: CSVSWGQYEQYF. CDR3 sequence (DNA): TGCAGCGTGAGTTGGGGGCAGTACGAGCAGTACTTC.

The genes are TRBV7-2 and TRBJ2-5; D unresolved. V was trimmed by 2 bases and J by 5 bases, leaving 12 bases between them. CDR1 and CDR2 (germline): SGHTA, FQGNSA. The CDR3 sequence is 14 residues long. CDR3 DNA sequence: TGTGCCAGCAGCTTAAGTTTAGAGAGGGAGACCCAGTACTTC. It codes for CASSLSLERETQYF.

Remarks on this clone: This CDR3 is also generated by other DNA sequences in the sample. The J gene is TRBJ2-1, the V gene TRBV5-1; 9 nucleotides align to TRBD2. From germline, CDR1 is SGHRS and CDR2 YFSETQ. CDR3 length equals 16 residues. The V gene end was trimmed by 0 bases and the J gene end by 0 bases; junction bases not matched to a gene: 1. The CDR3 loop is CASSLGSGSSYNEQFF. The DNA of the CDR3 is TGCGCCAGCAGCTTGGGTAGCGGGAGCTCCTACAATGAGCAGTTCTTC.

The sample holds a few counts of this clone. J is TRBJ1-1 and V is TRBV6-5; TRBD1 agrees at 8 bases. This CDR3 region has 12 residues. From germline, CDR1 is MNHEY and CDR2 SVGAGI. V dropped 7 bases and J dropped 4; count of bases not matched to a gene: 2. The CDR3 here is CASKTGVTEAFF. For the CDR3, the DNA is TGTGCCAGCAAGACAGGGGTCACTGAAGCTTTCTTT.

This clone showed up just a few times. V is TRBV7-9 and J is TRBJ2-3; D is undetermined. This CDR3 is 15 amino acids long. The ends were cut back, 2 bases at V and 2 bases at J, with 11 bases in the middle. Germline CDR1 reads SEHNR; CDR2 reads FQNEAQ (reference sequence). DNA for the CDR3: TGTGCCAGCAGCTTACGGGCCGGGTTCACAGATACGCAGTATTTT. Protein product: CASSLRAGFTDTQYF.

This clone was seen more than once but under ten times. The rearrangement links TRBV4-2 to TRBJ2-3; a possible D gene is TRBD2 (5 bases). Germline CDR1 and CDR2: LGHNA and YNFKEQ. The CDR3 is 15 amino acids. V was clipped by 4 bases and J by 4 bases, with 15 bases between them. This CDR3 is CASSLSTVRADTQYF. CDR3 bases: TGTGCCAGCAGCCTAAGCACGGTGAGGGCAGATACGCAGTATTTT.